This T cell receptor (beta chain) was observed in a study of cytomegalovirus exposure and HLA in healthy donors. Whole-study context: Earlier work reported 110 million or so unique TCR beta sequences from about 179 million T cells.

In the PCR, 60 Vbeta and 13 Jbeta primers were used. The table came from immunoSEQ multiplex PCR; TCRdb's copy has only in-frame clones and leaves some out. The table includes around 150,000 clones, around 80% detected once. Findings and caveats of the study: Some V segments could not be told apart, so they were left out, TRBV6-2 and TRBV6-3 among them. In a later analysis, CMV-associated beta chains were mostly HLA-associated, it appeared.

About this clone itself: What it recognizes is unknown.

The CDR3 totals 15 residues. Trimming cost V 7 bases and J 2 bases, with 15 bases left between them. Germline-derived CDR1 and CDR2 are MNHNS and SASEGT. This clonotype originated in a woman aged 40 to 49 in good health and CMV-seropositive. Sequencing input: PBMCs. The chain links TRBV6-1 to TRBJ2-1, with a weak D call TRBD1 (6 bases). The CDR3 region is CASTERRTAYNEQFF. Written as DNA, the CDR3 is TGTGCCAGCACAGAAAGGAGGACAGCCTACAATGAGCAGTTCTTC.